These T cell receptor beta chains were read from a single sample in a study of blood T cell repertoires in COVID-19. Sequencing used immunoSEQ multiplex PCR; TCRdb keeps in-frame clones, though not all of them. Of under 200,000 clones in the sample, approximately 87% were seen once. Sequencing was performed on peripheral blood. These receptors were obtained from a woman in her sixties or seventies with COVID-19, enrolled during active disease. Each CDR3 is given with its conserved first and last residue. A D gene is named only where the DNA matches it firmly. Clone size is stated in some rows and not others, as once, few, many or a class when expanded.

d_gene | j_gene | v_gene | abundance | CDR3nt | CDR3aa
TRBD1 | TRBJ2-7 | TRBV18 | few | TGTGCCAGCTCACCACCGGACAGGTCGGTCTCCCTCGAGCAGTACTTC | CASSPPDRSVSLEQYF
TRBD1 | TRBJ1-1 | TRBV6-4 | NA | TGTGCCAGCAGTGCCCCGAGGACAGGGGAAGCTTTCTTT | CASSAPRTGEAFF
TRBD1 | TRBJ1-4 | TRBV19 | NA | TGTGCCAGTAAGAGCTACAGGGGGATTGAGGAAAAACTGTTTTTT | CASKSYRGIEEKLFF
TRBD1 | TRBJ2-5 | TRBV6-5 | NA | TGTGCCAGCAGCGTAGACAGGGGGCGAGAGACCCAGTACTTC | CASSVDRGRETQYF
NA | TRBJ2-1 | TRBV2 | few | TGTGCCAGCGGAGGGAATGAGCAGTTCTTC | CASGGNEQFF
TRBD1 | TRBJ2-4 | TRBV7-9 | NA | TGTGCCAGCAGCTTTTTCTCCGGGACAGGGGCGCCCCCGCACATTCAGTACTTC | CASSFFSGTGAPPHIQYF
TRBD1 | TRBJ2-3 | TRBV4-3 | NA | TGCGCCAGCAGCCAACAGGGGGCTAGGACAGATACGCAGTATTTT | CASSQQGARTDTQYF
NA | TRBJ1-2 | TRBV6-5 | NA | TGTGCCAGCAGTCGAGTCCTAGAAGGGGCCTATGGCTACACCTTC | CASSRVLEGAYGYTF
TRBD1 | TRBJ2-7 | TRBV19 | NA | TGTGCCAGTAGTCCAGGAGGGGGACAGGGGGCACGCGAGCAGTACTTC | CASSPGGGQGAREQYF
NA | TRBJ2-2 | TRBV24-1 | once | TGTGCCACCAGTGATCATGCTAGCCCTAACACCGGGGAGCTGTTTTTT | CATSDHASPNTGELFF
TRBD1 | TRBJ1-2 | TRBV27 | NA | TGTGCCAGCAGTTTCGGACAGGGGAATTATGGCTACACCTTC | CASSFGQGNYGYTF
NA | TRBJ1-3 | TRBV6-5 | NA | TGTGCCAGCAGTTACGATAGTCCCTCTGGAAACACCATATATTTT | CASSYDSPSGNTIYF
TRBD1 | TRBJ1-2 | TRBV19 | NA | TGTGCCACTCTCCTACCCGGGACAGTCCCTATCTATGGCTACACCTTC | CATLLPGTVPIYGYTF
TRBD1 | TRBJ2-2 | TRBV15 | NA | TGTGCCACCAGCCGGACAGGGGTCATAACCGGGGAGCTGTTTTTT | CATSRTGVITGELFF
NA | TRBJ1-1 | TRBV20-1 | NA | TGCAGTGCTAGTAATAGTCAGGGTCCTATAGGGGCTTTCTTT | CSASNSQGPIGAFF
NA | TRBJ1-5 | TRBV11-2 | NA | TGTGCCAGCAGCTCGGAGAGGGCCACCGGGCCCCAGCATTTT | CASSSERATGPQHF
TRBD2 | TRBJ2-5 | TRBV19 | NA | TGTGCCAGCGGGAGGGGTGGTACGGAGACCCAGTACTTC | CASGRGGTETQYF
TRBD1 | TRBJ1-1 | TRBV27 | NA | TGTGCCAGCATCCCCCAGGGGGGCATGAACACTGAAGCTTTCTTT | CASIPQGGMNTEAFF
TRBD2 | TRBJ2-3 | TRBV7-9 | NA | TGTGCCAGCAGCTTAGATAGCGGGAGCACAGATACGCAGTATTTT | CASSLDSGSTDTQYF
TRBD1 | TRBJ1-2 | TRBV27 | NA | TGTGCCAGCAGTTACGGAGGGACAGACGGCTACACCTTC | CASSYGGTDGYTF
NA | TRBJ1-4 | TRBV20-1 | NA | TGCAGTGCTGGGGGGGGTGAAAAACTGTTTTTT | CSAGGGEKLFF
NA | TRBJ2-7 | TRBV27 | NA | TGTGCCAGCAGTCTAGGCCCAATAGACGAGCAGTACTTC | CASSLGPIDEQYF
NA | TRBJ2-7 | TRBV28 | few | TGTGCCAGCAGTAGGGAGAGGGGGAGTGGAGGTCGAGAGCAGTACTTC | CASSRERGSGGREQYF
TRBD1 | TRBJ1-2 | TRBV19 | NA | TGTGCCAGTAGTTTACGGCCCGGGACAGGGATCTATGGCTACACCTTC | CASSLRPGTGIYGYTF
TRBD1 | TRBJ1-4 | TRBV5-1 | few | TGCGCCAGCAGCTTGGGGGCAGGGGGCGTTTCTCGGGCGCTCCGCGAAAAACTGTTTTTT | CASSLGAGGVSRALREKLFF
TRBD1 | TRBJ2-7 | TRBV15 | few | TGTGCCACCAGCAGAGGCAGGGGGTACGAGCAGTACTTC | CATSRGRGYEQYF
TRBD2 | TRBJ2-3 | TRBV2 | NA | TGTGCCGATTCATATGGGCCTAGCGGGAGTGCAGATACGCAGTATTTT | CADSYGPSGSADTQYF
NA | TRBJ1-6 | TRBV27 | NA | TGTGCCAGCAGTTTTAACGAGCCATATAATTCACCCCTCCACTTT | CASSFNEPYNSPLHF
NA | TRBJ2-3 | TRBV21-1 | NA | TGTGCCAGCAGCACCAAGCCGGAGCCCACAGATACGCAGTATTTT | CASSTKPEPTDTQYF
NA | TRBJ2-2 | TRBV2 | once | TGTGCCAGCAGTCAAGGGTCCGGCACCGGGGAGCTGTTTTTT | CASSQGSGTGELFF
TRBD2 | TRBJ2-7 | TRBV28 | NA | TGTGCCAGCAGTTCCCATAGCGGGATTTACGAGCAGTACTTC | CASSSHSGIYEQYF
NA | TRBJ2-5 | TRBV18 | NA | TGTGCCAGCTCCCAGGCGGGGTCGGAGACCCAGTACTTC | CASSQAGSETQYF
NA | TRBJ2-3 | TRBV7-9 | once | TGTGCCAGCAGCTTAAGAGGACTCTCCACAGCAGATACGCAGTATTTT | CASSLRGLSTADTQYF
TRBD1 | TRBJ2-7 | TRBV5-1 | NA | TGCGCCAGCAGCCCGGGACAGGGGGTCTTTTTTTACGAGCAGTACTTC | CASSPGQGVFFYEQYF
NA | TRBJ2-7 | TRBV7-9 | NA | TGTGCCAGCAGCGAGATTTACGAGCAGTACTTC | CASSEIYEQYF
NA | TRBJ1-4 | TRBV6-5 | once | TGTGCCAGCAGTTATCGCGGACAGAGGGGTGAAAAACTGTTTTTT | CASSYRGQRGEKLFF
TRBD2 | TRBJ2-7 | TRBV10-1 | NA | TGCGCCAGCAGTGAAAAGCGGGAGGGCCGGTACGAGCAGTACTTC | CASSEKREGRYEQYF
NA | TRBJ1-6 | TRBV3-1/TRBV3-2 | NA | TGTGCCAGCAGCCAAGGAAGGGGAAGGTCCTATAATTCACCCCTCCACTTT | CASSQGRGRSYNSPLHF
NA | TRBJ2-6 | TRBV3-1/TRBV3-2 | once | TGTGCCAGCAGCCAAGTGAGCTCTGGGGCCAACGTCCTGACTTTC | CASSQVSSGANVLTF
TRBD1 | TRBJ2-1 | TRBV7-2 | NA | TGTGCCAGCAGCTTCCGACAGGGGGCCTACAATGAGCAGTTCTTC | CASSFRQGAYNEQFF
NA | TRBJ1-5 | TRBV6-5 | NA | TGTGCCAGCAGAATACAGGGCCATCGCAATCAGCCCCAGCATTTT | CASRIQGHRNQPQHF
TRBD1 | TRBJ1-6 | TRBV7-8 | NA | TGTGCCAGCAGCTTGGACAGGTCTGGTTCACCCCTCCACTTT | CASSLDRSGSPLHF